A single sample gave rise to the 20 T cell receptor beta chains below, sequenced in a study of cytomegalovirus exposure and HLA in healthy donors (dated by TCRdb to about 2017). The library relied on the immunoSEQ multiplex PCR assay. For the multiplex PCR, a mixture combining 60 forward primers for TCR Vbeta segments and 13 reverse primers for TCR Jbeta segments was used. Imported from immuneACCESS, the table was reduced by TCRdb to in-frame sequences with V and J called. These copies leave out some clones; in studies compared against another copy, an unresolved V gene accounts for under half, and the cause of the remainder is not known. The sample table lists under 150,000 clones, 79% of them with a count of one. The top ten clones comprise approximately 2.8% of the sample. Sequences were obtained from PBMCs. These receptors all come from a female donor in good health and CMV-seronegative.

Here the CDR3 reads CASSPRQGSYNEQFF. The CDR3 region has the DNA TGCGCCAGCAGCCCCCGGCAGGGCTCCTACAATGAGCAGTTCTTC. This chain uses TRBV5-1 with TRBJ2-1; possibly TRBD1 for D (5 bases). The V gene lost 4 bases and the J gene lost 0 bases, with 11 bases spanning the gap. CDR3 length equals 15 residues. Germline CDR1 SGHRS, CDR2 YFSETQ.

The chain combines TRBV7-8 with TRBJ1-2, with D perhaps TRBD1 (6 bases). V was trimmed by 1 base and J by 5 bases, leaving 20 bases between them. Germline-derived CDR1 and CDR2 are SGHVS and FQNEAQ. The CDR3 is made up of 17 amino acids. CDR3 coding DNA: TGTGCCAGCAGCTTAGTTGCAGGGGACGTAACTCATTATGGCTACACCTTC. Translation gives CASSLVAGDVTHYGYTF.

The rearrangement uses TRBV7-2 and TRBJ2-7, with D hard to call. Trimming removed 5 bases from V and 7 bases from J, with 9 bases in between. The CDR3 totals 11 residues. Germline V gene lookup returns CDR1 SGHTA and CDR2 FQGNSA. CDR3 loop: CASSKTNEQYF. In DNA form, the CDR3 reads TGTGCCAGCAGCAAGACAAATGAGCAGTACTTC.

The rearrangement uses TRBV10-3 and TRBJ2-2, with D unresolved. The length of the CDR3 is 11 residues. V was pared by 10 bases and J by 5 bases, with 8 bases between. Germline V gene sequence: CDR1 ENHRY, CDR2 SYGVKD. CDR3 in amino acids: CATAGTGELFF. CDR3 DNA sequence: TGTGCCACCGCCGGTACCGGGGAGCTGTTTTTT.

As concerns this clone: An end of the junction does not agree with germline; a read error may underlie this. The CDR3 region has the DNA TGTGCTAGCAGGATAGGACTAGCGGGAGGCACCGGGGAGCTGTTTTTT. Translated, it gives CASRIGLAGGTGELFF. The rearrangement joins TRBV7-7 to TRBJ2-2; 14 bases line up with TRBD2. Germline V CDR1 and CDR2: SSHAT, FNYEAQ (reference sequence). The CDR3 extends over 16 amino acids.

The rearrangement links TRBV4-1 to TRBJ2-7; 10 bases agree with TRBD1. The junction had 3 bases not matched to a gene; V was cut back by 5 bases and J by 5 bases. Germline loops: CDR1 MGHRA, CDR2 YSYEKL. The length of the CDR3 is 13 residues. The chain's CDR3 is CASSGGQGNEQYF. The CDR3 DNA sequence: TGCGCCAGCAGCGGGGGACAGGGGAACGAGCAGTACTTC.

The chain combines TRBV5-6 with TRBJ2-3, with TRBD2 as a possible D gene (7 bases). This CDR3 is built from 14 residues. Germline V gene data show CDR1 as SGHDT and CDR2 as YYEEEE. Trimming pared 2 bases from V and 5 bases from J, leaving 12 bases between. The CDR3 is CASSLGGVGDTQYF. The CDR3 DNA reads as TGTGCCAGCAGCTTAGGGGGGGTAGGAGATACGCAGTATTTT.

This clone has just one count. The chain uses TRBV7-9 and TRBJ1-4, with D hard to call. Trimming shortened V by 0 bases and J by 1 base, and 9 bases separated the two germline ends. Germline CDR1 reads SEHNR; CDR2 reads FQNEAQ (reference sequence). There are 16 residues in the CDR3. The CDR3 coding sequence is TGTGCCAGCAGCTTAGCCTCAGGAAAAACTAATGAAAAACTGTTTTTT. Translated: CASSLASGKTNEKLFF.

The V and J genes are TRBV6-5 and TRBJ1-2; no definite D call. From germline, CDR1 is MNHEY and CDR2 SVGAGI. The CDR3 totals 11 residues. Between the trimmed V and J ends, which lost 11 bases and 1 base, there was a span of 8 bases. The CDR3 DNA reads TGTGCCGTCTTCTATAACTATGGCTACACCTTC. Protein: CAVFYNYGYTF.

The rearrangement uses TRBV7-9 and TRBJ1-1; D unresolved. Trimming stripped 0 bases from V and 0 bases from J, with 8 bases between. The CDR3 totals 15 residues. Germline V gene lookup returns CDR1 SEHNR and CDR2 FQNEAQ (reference sequence). The CDR3 protein is CASSLALAMNTEAFF. DNA for the CDR3: TGTGCCAGCAGCTTAGCGCTAGCGATGAACACTGAAGCTTTCTTT.

CDR3 coding DNA: TGTGCCAGCAGTTTAGCAGCGAGCTCCTACGAGCAGTACTTC. Translating it yields CASSLAASSYEQYF. This chain uses TRBV28 with TRBJ2-7; the D is unclear. This CDR3 has 14 residues. Per germline, CDR1 MDHEN and CDR2 SYDVKM. The ends were cut back, 2 bases at V and 0 bases at J, with 8 bases in the middle.

The sample holds a few counts of this clone. The gene calls are TRBV2 and TRBJ2-7; unclear D gene. This CDR3 comprises 11 residues. Germline CDR1 and CDR2: SNHLY and FYNNEI. Trimming shortened V by 4 bases and J by 4 bases, and 5 bases separated the two germline ends. The CDR3 DNA reads as TGTGCCAGCAGTGGTCAGTACGAGCAGTACTTC. Translated: CASSGQYEQYF. Supplemented by reference TRBV2 and TRBJ2-7, the full variable domain reads EPEVTQTPSHQVTQMGQEVILRCVPISNHLYFYWYRQILGQKVEFLVSFYNNEISEKSEIFDDQFSVERPDGSNFTLKIRSTKLEDSAMYFCASSGQYEQYFGPGTRLTVT.

A note on this clone: At one end, the junction sequence differs from germline, possibly due to a read error. The chain uses TRBV5-1 and TRBJ2-5, with D perhaps matching TRBD1 (5 bases). This CDR3 has 13 amino acids. CDR1 SGHRS and CDR2 YFSETQ come from the germline V gene. CDR3 protein: CASSEQDQGTQYF. CDR3 bases: TGCGCCAGCAGCGAACAGGACCAAGGGACCCAGTACTTC.

The table lists this clone with a few counts. The chain is built from TRBV7-9 and TRBJ1-4; 7 bases align to TRBD1. The CDR3 sequence is 14 residues long. Per germline, CDR1 SEHNR and CDR2 FQNEAQ (reference sequence). After removal of 2 bases from V and 5 bases from J, the junction contained 2 bases not matched to a gene. The CDR3 loop reads CASSLRTGNEKLFF. For the CDR3, the DNA is TGTGCCAGCAGCTTAAGGACAGGAAATGAAAAACTGTTTTTT.

This clone appeared a single time. The chain is built from TRBV7-6 and TRBJ2-7; D is unresolved. The V end was cut by 3 bases, the J end by 0 bases, with 9 bases between. The germline V gene has CDR1 SGHVS and CDR2 FNYEAQ. The CDR3 covers 14 residues. CDR3 sequence reads: CASSLSSPSYEQYF. In nucleotides, the CDR3 is TGTGCCAGCAGCTTGAGTAGCCCCTCCTACGAGCAGTACTTC.

This clone has a handful of counts. The chain is built from TRBV4-3 and TRBJ2-3; TRBD2 matches 8 bases. Germline lookup yields CDR1 LGHNA and CDR2 YSLEER. The V gene end was trimmed by 0 bases and the J gene end by 9 bases; junction bases not matched to a gene: 11. This CDR3 is 16 amino acids long. In DNA, the CDR3 is TGCGCCAGCAGCCAAGAAAGGGGGATGAGCGGGAGAACGCAGTATTTT. Translated, it gives CASSQERGMSGRTQYF.

The gene calls are TRBV7-6 and TRBJ2-5, with D possibly matching TRBD2 (5 bases). The germline gives CDR1 SGHVS, CDR2 FNYEAQ. The CDR3 runs to 13 residues. V was shortened by 5 bases and J by 5 bases, with 12 bases between the two germline ends. The CDR3 here is CASSLKEEETQYF. CDR3 in DNA: TGTGCCAGCAGCCTAAAGGAGGAGGAGACCCAGTACTTC.

The rearrangement joins TRBV29-1 to TRBJ1-1; D gene unclear. Germline CDR1 is SQVTM and CDR2 is ANQGSEA. The ends were cut back, 5 bases at V and 4 bases at J, with 14 bases in the middle. The CDR3 sequence is 13 residues long. CDR3 sequence: CSVLFRTGTEAFF. The CDR3, as DNA: TGCAGCGTTCTGTTTCGAACGGGCACTGAAGCTTTCTTT.

This rearrangement joins TRBV6-5 to TRBJ2-7; D gene uncertain. V dropped 6 bases and J dropped 0 bases, with 15 bases sitting between them. Germline CDR1 reads MNHEY; CDR2 reads SVGAGI. This CDR3 contains 15 residues. CDR3: CASRQTFSSSYEQYF. The CDR3 DNA is TGTGCCAGCAGGCAGACTTTCTCGAGCTCCTACGAGCAGTACTTC.

The gene calls are TRBV28 and TRBJ2-1, with TRBD2 matching over 8 bases. The CDR3 extends over 15 amino acids. Trimming removed 5 bases from V and 0 bases from J; junction bases left unmatched: 3. Germline V CDR1 and CDR2: MDHEN, SYDVKM. In DNA, the CDR3 is TGTGCCAGCAGTCGTCTAGCGGGCTCCTACAATGAGCAGTTCTTC. Its protein is CASSRLAGSYNEQFF.